The 9 T cell receptor beta chains below come from one sample, sequenced in a study of Graves' ophthalmopathy and Graves' hyperthyroidism. RNA transcripts yielded amplified TCR beta CDR3 regions. Second-round multiplex PCR followed a first-round RT-PCR using HTBI primers. TCRdb re-derived calls from the multiplex PCR reads in MiXCR, one entry per CDR3 protein. The table shows 450,000 to 600,000 distinct CDR3 sequences, with 35% to 45% occurring only once. Material: peripheral blood or thyroid tissue (not recorded which). The receptors come from an adult man with Graves' hyperthyroidism.

The V and J genes are TRBV4-1 and TRBJ2-7, with D possibly matching TRBD2 (6 bases). The J call may be in error: the DNA end matches TRBJ2-1 better. This CDR3 contains 15 residues. Per germline, CDR1 MGHRA and CDR2 YSYEKL. DNA for the CDR3: TGCGCCAGCAGTTGGCTGGGGGGCTCCTACAATGAGCAGTTCTTC. It translates to CASSWLGGSYNEQFF.

The V gene is TRBV9, the J gene TRBJ1-1, with 9 bases that match TRBD1. The CDR3 has 16 residues. Trimming removed 3 bases from V and 0 bases from J; junction bases left unmatched: 6. Germline V CDR1 and CDR2: SGDLS, YYNGEE. The CDR3 is CASSGRTGVVNTEAFF. For the CDR3, the DNA is TGTGCCAGCAGCGGCCGGACAGGGGTGGTGAACACTGAAGCTTTCTTT.

The table lists this clonotype with a few counts. The rearrangement joins TRBV10-3 to TRBJ2-3; TRBD2 matches at 8 bases. Germline values: CDR1 ENHRY, CDR2 SYGVKD. J was trimmed by 3 bases and V by 11 bases; bases with no gene match: 10. This CDR3 comprises 14 residues. The CDR3 region has the DNA TGTGCCCACACTCCCGGGGGGGCAACAGATACGCAGTATTTT. It encodes CAHTPGGATDTQYF.

This clonotype was detected many times. This rearrangement joins TRBV2 to TRBJ1-3; D is undetermined. Trimming cost V 8 bases and J 0 bases, with 8 bases left between them. The CDR3 covers 13 residues. CDR1 is SNHLY and CDR2 is FYNNEI in the germline V gene. The CDR3 DNA sequence: TGTGCCAGCGCATACGGCTCTGGAAACACCATATATTTT. Translation gives CASAYGSGNTIYF.

This clonotype was seen repeatedly, ten times or more. The rearrangement links TRBV14 to TRBJ2-2; TRBD2 might be the D (6 bases). The CDR3 has 15 residues. CDR1 is SGHDN, CDR2 FVKESK, per germline. V lost 6 bases to trimming and J lost 1 base, with 12 bases between them. CDR3 coding DNA: TGTGCCAGCAGACCGGGACTCCTGAACACCGGGGAGCTGTTTTTT. Protein product: CASRPGLLNTGELFF.

This clonotype appeared a single time. The rearrangement uses TRBV20-1 and TRBJ2-7; possible D gene TRBD2, 5 bases. This CDR3 has 14 residues. From germline, CDR1 is DFQATT and CDR2 SNEGSKA (reference sequence). Trimming shortened V by 3 bases and J by 3 bases, and 15 bases separated the two germline ends. In DNA form, the CDR3 reads TGCAGTGCTAGTTTCGGGATACGCCACTACGAGCAGTACTTC. Its protein product is CSASFGIRHYEQYF.

As regards this clonotype: One end of the junction varies from germline; a read error may be responsible. The rearrangement joins TRBV29-1 to TRBJ1-1, with D maybe TRBD1 (6 bases). CDR3 length: 14 residues. Germline CDR1 and CDR2: SQVTM and ANQGSEA. CDR3 sequence (DNA): TGCAGCGTTGTCAGGGGTGGGGTGAGCACTGAAGCCTTCTTT. This codes for CSVVRGGVSTEAFF.

This clonotype came up many times. The rearrangement joins TRBV12-3 or TRBV12-4 to TRBJ2-5; no clear D. This CDR3 spans 14 amino acids. V dropped 1 base and J dropped 4 bases, with 10 bases sitting between them. CDR3 loop: CASSLVQTVETQYF. The CDR3 bases are TGTGCCAGCAGTTTAGTCCAAACGGTAGAGACCCAGTACTTC.

The gene calls are TRBV20-1 and TRBJ2-3; no clear D gene. This CDR3 region has 12 residues. V dropped 0 bases and J dropped 6 bases, with 7 bases sitting between them. The germline CDR1 and CDR2 sequences are DFQATT and SNEGSKA (reference sequence). CDR3 residues: CSARDPRDTQYF. The CDR3 coding sequence is TGCAGTGCTAGAGATCCCCGGGATACGCAGTATTTT.